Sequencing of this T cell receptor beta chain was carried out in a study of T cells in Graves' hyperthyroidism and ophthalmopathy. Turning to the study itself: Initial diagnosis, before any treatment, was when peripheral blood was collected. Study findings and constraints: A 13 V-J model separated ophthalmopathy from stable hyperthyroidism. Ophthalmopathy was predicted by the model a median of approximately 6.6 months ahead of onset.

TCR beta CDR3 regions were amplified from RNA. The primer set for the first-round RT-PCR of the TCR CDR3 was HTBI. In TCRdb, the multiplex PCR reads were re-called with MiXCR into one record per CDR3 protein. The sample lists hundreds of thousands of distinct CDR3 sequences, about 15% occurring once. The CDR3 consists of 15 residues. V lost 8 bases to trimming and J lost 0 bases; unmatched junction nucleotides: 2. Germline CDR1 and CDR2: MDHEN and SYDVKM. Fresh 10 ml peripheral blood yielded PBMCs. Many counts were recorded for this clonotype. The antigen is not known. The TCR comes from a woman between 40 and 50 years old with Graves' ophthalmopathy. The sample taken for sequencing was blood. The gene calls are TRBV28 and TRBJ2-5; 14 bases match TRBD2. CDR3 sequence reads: CASGTSGRNQETQYF. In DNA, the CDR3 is TGTGCCAGCGGGACTAGCGGGAGAAACCAAGAGACCCAGTACTTC.